The rows below give T cell receptor beta chains drawn from one sample of a study of blood T cell repertoires in COVID-19. Using immunoSEQ multiplex PCR, the repertoire was profiled, and TCRdb retains in-frame clones only, with some absent. The sample holds about 170,000 clones, 83% seen once. The material sequenced was peripheral blood. Receptors originate from a woman of 80 years or more with acute or convalescent COVID-19. The CDR3 runs from the conserved cysteine through the conserved F or W.

>TRBV7-2|TRBJ2-3
CASSPRHAPADTQYF
>TRBV2|TRBJ1-2
CASSETPSYGYTF
>TRBV6-5|TRBJ2-5
CASSYSLARETQYF
>TRBV6-2/TRBV6-3|TRBJ1-1
CASSYPPGRGNTEAFF
>TRBV18|TRBJ1-1
CASSPESSTEAFF
>TRBV2|TRBJ2-6
CASSEFRGQGKARNSGANVLTF
>TRBV6-6|TRBJ2-7
CASSPLSGTGGYEQYF
>TRBV24-1|TRBJ2-3
CATSGASGGLTDTQYF
>TRBV30|TRBJ2-7
CAWSSRDSSSYEQYF
>TRBV6-2/TRBV6-3|TRBJ2-1
CASSYPDPAGGPYNEQFF
>TRBV6-6|TRBJ2-3
CASSYRTGRGDTQYF
>TRBV27|TRBJ2-7
CASSLREGLGEQYF
>TRBV5-8|TRBJ2-7
CASSLVGTGGYEQYF
>TRBV6-1|TRBJ1-6
CASSETRGPISSYNSPLHF
>TRBV25-1|TRBJ2-3
CASSEGLAGGGFDTQYF
>TRBV19|TRBJ2-5
CASSLTGDTGETQYF
>TRBV9|TRBJ2-2
CASSVLAGGVMNTGELFF
>TRBV10-3|TRBJ2-3
CATCPSDQDTQYF
>TRBV6-2/TRBV6-3|TRBJ1-5
CASSYSIHAQGDYSNQPQHF
>TRBV3-1/TRBV3-2|TRBJ1-1
CASSQGDSRTEAFF
>TRBV18|TRBJ1-5
CASSPFSGGLNRQPQHF
>TRBV19|TRBJ1-5
CASTRGNQPQHF
>TRBV11-2|TRBJ2-5
CASSLVGLAGGVETQYF
>TRBV5-4|TRBJ1-1
CASSLPSRGTEAFF
>TRBV30|TRBJ1-1
CAWSGQGIRAFF
>TRBV7-2|TRBJ1-4
CASSLREGEKLFF